These 12 T cell receptor beta chains originate from one sample sequenced in a study of T-cell memory formation after mild COVID-19. In TCRdb, the 5' RACE reads were re-called with MiXCR into one record per CDR3 protein. Of some 210,000 distinct CDR3 sequences listed, 15% to 20% were seen once; the top ten hold around 2.4%. Input material: PBMCs or a T cell subset sorted from them (not recorded which). Every receptor here comes from an adult woman who had mild COVID-19 (a few samples of this study predate the infection). Cell type and time point are not known.

This clonotype was observed a few times. This chain uses TRBV20-1 with TRBJ2-5, with D possibly matching TRBD2 (7 bases). Per the germline V gene, CDR1 is DFQATT and CDR2 is SNEGSKA (reference sequence). V lost 4 bases, J lost 5 bases, and 17 bases lay in between. The CDR3 length is 14 residues. This CDR3 is CSAKKGGRGETQYF. CDR3 nucleotide sequence: TGCAGTGCTAAAAAGGGGGGGCGCGGGGAGACCCAGTACTTC.

The chain has TRBV7-2 and TRBJ2-7, with TRBD2 matching 11 bases. From germline, CDR1 is SGHTA and CDR2 FQGNSA. The CDR3 consists of 16 residues. The V and J ends lost 3 bases and 2 bases, in that order; junction bases with no gene match: 6. Written as DNA, the CDR3 is TGTGCCAGCAGCTTGTCTAGCGGGAGGATGCCCTACGAGCAGTACTTC. It codes for CASSLSSGRMPYEQYF.

This clonotype has just a few counts. V and J are TRBV6-5 and TRBJ1-2; D unclear. V was clipped by 8 bases and J by 9 bases, with 22 bases between them. The CDR3 is made up of 14 amino acids. Germline loops: CDR1 MNHEY, CDR2 SVGAGI. The CDR3 protein is CASSVTLGDFSYTF. The DNA of the CDR3 is TGTGCCAGCTCAGTTACTCTCGGGGATTTTAGCTACACCTTC.

This sequence joins TRBV28 and TRBJ1-4; TRBD1 is a possible D gene (5 bases). Trimming took off 3 bases at V and 5 bases at J, with 10 bases between the two ends. Germline values: CDR1 MDHEN, CDR2 SYDVKM. This CDR3 comprises 14 residues. The chain's CDR3 is CASSLERGNEKLFF. Written as DNA, the CDR3 is TGTGCCAGCAGTTTGGAAAGGGGAAATGAAAAACTGTTTTTT.

The rearrangement links TRBV15 to TRBJ1-2, with 9 bases matching TRBD1. The ends lost 1 base at V and 13 bases at J; junction bases unmatched: 13. In germline, CDR1 is LNHNV, CDR2 YYDKDF (reference sequence). This CDR3 has 15 amino acids. In DNA form, the CDR3 reads TGTGCCACCAGCAGAGGTCGGGGGGGACAGGGCCTTTTCACCTTC. Its protein product is CATSRGRGGQGLFTF.

This chain connects TRBV9 to TRBJ2-3, with D possibly matching TRBD1 (5 bases). Germline lookup yields CDR1 SGDLS and CDR2 YYNGEE. The ends were cut back, 5 bases at V and 4 bases at J, with 17 bases in the middle. This CDR3 region has 15 residues. Written as DNA, the CDR3 is TGTGCCAGCAGTCTTGGGTCAGGGATCTCAGATACGCAGTATTTT. It translates to CASSLGSGISDTQYF. Based on the CDR3 plus reference TRBV9 and TRBJ2-3, the full variable domain is DSGVTQTPKHLITATGQRVTLRCSPRSGDLSVYWYQQSLDQGLQFLIQYYNGEERAKGNILERFSAQQFPDLHSELNLSSLELGDSALYFCASSLGSGISDTQYFGPGTRLTVL.

The V and J genes are TRBV19 and TRBJ2-6, with 12 bases identical to TRBD1. The trim removed 5 bases at V and 4 bases at J, leaving 6 bases unmatched. CDR3 size: 17 residues. In germline, CDR1 is LNHDA, CDR2 SQIVND (reference sequence). The CDR3 DNA follows: TGTGCCAGTAGTGCCGGGACAGGGGGCGCCGGGGCCAACGTCCTGACTTTC. It encodes CASSAGTGGAGANVLTF.

The chain joins TRBV7-9 to TRBJ2-2; the D is unclear. V gave up 5 bases and J gave up 6 bases, with 13 bases separating them. Germline lookup yields CDR1 SEHNR and CDR2 FQNEAQ (reference sequence). The CDR3 has 14 amino acids. As DNA, the CDR3 is TGTGCCAGCAGCACTCGGACGACGTCCGGGGAGCTGTTTTTT. This codes for CASSTRTTSGELFF. Combining the CDR3 with reference TRBV7-9 and TRBJ2-2 gives the whole variable domain DTGVSQNPRHKITKRGQNVTFRCDPISEHNRLYWYRQTLGQGPEFLTYFQNEAQLEKSRLLSDRFSAERPKGSFSTLEIQRTEQGDSAMYLCASSTRTTSGELFFGEGSRLTVL.

This chain connects TRBV18 to TRBJ2-1; TRBD2 matches at 8 bases. V shed 3 bases and J 3 bases; nucleotides not matched to a gene: 4. This CDR3 comprises 15 residues. CDR1 and CDR2 (germline): KGHSH, LQKENI. The CDR3 sequence is CASSPGLGFYNEQFF. For the CDR3, the DNA is TGTGCCAGCTCACCGGGACTAGGGTTCTACAATGAGCAGTTCTTC. Together with reference TRBV18 and TRBJ2-1, the CDR3 gives the full variable domain: NAGVMQNPRHLVRRRGQEARLRCSPMKGHSHVYWYRQLPEEGLKFMVYLQKENIIDESGMPKERFSAEFPKEGPSILRIQQVVRGDSAAYFCASSPGLGFYNEQFFGPGTRLTVL.

This clonotype was detected a few times. This chain uses TRBV6-6 with TRBJ1-2; D gene ambiguous. Trimming stripped 2 bases from V and 5 bases from J, with 6 bases between. From germline, CDR1 is MNHNY and CDR2 SVGAGI (reference sequence). The CDR3 covers 12 residues. The CDR3 sequence: CASSYKEYGYTF. In DNA form, the CDR3 reads TGTGCCAGCAGTTACAAGGAATATGGCTACACCTTC.

There are many counts of this clonotype. The chain has TRBV7-9 and TRBJ1-3; maybe TRBD1 (5 bases). The CDR3 covers 14 residues. V dropped 8 bases and J dropped 0 bases, with 11 bases sitting between them. The germline V gene has CDR1 SEHNR and CDR2 FQNEAQ (reference sequence). The CDR3 region has the DNA TGTGCCAGCGGGGGGTCGAGCTCTGGAAACACCATATATTTT. This sequence encodes CASGGSSSGNTIYF.

The chain combines TRBV3-1 with TRBJ1-2; 7 positions match TRBD1. CDR3 size: 15 residues. The V and J ends lost 4 bases and 4 bases, in that order; junction bases with no gene match: 9. Germline assignment: CDR1 LGHDT and CDR2 YNNKEL (reference sequence). CDR3 nucleotide sequence: TGTGCCAGCAGCCGAAGTGTACAGGGGAGCTATGGCTACACCTTC. Translating gives CASSRSVQGSYGYTF. The full variable domain, in which reference TRBV3-1 and TRBJ1-2 provide the parts outside the CDR3, is DTAVSQTPKYLVTQMGNDKSIKCEQNLGHDTMYWYKQDSKKFLKIMFSYNNKELIINETVPNRFSPKSPDKAHLNLHINSLELGDSAVYFCASSRSVQGSYGYTFGSGTRLTVV.